This T cell receptor beta chain was documented in a study of neoadjuvant anti-PD-1 for oral cavity cancer. The overall study: Before surgery, most patients got three to four biweekly 3 mg/kg nivolumab doses.

This CDR3 has 12 amino acids. CDR1 and CDR2 (germline): MDHEN, SYDVKM. Sequencing used immunoSEQ multiplex PCR; TCRdb keeps in-frame clones, though not all of them. The table lists about 20,000 clones, around 76% of them singletons. The source was PBMCs, collected before nivolumab (anti-PD-1) treatment. This chain links TRBV28 with TRBJ1-1; D remains ambiguous. The TCR originated in a person aged 35-80 years with oral cavity squamous cell carcinoma. The CDR3 nucleotides read TGTGCGTCCGACACTTTGAACACTGAAGCTTTCTTT. This translates into CASDTLNTEAFF.